What follows are 30 T cell receptor beta chains derived from one specimen sequenced in a study of CD8 T cells in ankylosing spondylitis (dated by TCRdb to between 2016 and 2019). To prepare the library, 5' RACE was applied. TCRdb lists the instrument as Illumina HiSeq 2500. In TCRdb, the public reads were trimmed at Q25 with fastp and aligned with MiXCR, with productive beta chains retained. Rows merge per CDR3 protein into single entries with the most common DNA and genes. The sample table lists about 320,000 distinct CDR3 sequences, roughly 12% of them with a count of one. More than 7% of the sample rests with the top ten. The source material was blood, either unsorted or a sorted T cell fraction (not recorded which). The source is a female donor with ankylosing spondylitis or in good health (not recorded which).

Many counts were recorded for this clonotype. V usage is TRBV25-1 and J usage is TRBJ2-5; 14 bases match TRBD2. Germline V lookup: CDR1 MGHDK, CDR2 SYGVNS. The CDR3 length is 17 residues. The ends lost 3 bases at V and 3 bases at J; junction bases unmatched: 6. The DNA of the CDR3 is TGTGCCAGCAGTGATCCCGGACTAGCGGGGGGCAAAGAGACCCAGTACTTC. Translating gives CASSDPGLAGGKETQYF.

The sample holds many counts of this clonotype. V usage is TRBV20-1 and J usage is TRBJ2-1, with TRBD2 identical over 12 bases. The junction had 8 bases not matched to a gene; V was cut back by 6 bases and J by 2 bases. Germline lookup yields CDR1 DFQATT and CDR2 SNEGSKA (reference sequence). This CDR3 is 16 amino acids long. The CDR3 spells CSATAASGGAYNEQFF. The CDR3 nucleotides are TGCAGTGCCACCGCCGCTAGCGGGGGGGCCTACAATGAGCAGTTCTTC.

The J gene is TRBJ2-1, the V gene TRBV11-2; either TRBD1 or TRBD2 may fit D (5 bases each). V was pared by 5 bases and J by 2 bases, with 10 bases between. Germline CDR1 and CDR2: SGHAT and FQNNGV. This CDR3 is built from 14 residues. The CDR3 protein is CASSGGATYNEQFF. CDR3 nucleotide sequence: TGTGCCAGCAGCGGGGGAGCGACCTACAATGAGCAGTTCTTC.

This clonotype was seen ten or more times. The rearrangement links TRBV20-1 to TRBJ2-4, with 8 bases matching TRBD1. This CDR3 has 12 amino acids. V gave up 1 base and J gave up 9 bases; unmatched junction bases: 2. Germline loops: CDR1 DFQATT, CDR2 SNEGSKA (reference sequence). The CDR3 DNA reads as TGCAGTGCTAGAGCCGACAGGGGCATTCAGTACTTC. The encoded protein is CSARADRGIQYF.

Many counts were recorded for this clonotype. This sequence joins TRBV10-3 and TRBJ1-5; 9 bases fit TRBD1. Germline CDR1 reads ENHRY; CDR2 reads SYGVKD. Germline trimming cut 6 bases from V and 6 bases from J; bases unmatched to any gene: 3. The CDR3 runs to 13 residues. CDR3 nucleotide sequence: TGTGCCATCAGGGGGACAGGGAGTCAGCCCCAGCATTTT. This gives the protein CAIRGTGSQPQHF.

This clonotype showed up many times. The chain links TRBV6-5 to TRBJ1-5; a possible D gene is TRBD1 (5 bases). The germline V gene has CDR1 MNHEY and CDR2 SVGAGI. Trimming pared 4 bases from V and 2 bases from J, leaving 21 bases between. The CDR3 totals 18 residues. The chain's CDR3 is CASSSRRPRVFGNQPQHF. As DNA, the CDR3 is TGTGCCAGCAGTTCGCGGCGCCCCAGGGTATTTGGCAATCAGCCCCAGCATTTT.

This clonotype was detected only a few times. In nucleotides, the CDR3 is TGTGCCAGCAGCTCCATGACCCAGGATACGCAGTATTTT. The encoded protein is CASSSMTQDTQYF. V usage is TRBV7-2 and J usage is TRBJ2-3; D ambiguous. CDR3 length: 13 residues. CDR1 is SGHTA and CDR2 is FQGNSA in the germline V gene. The germline V and J ends were trimmed by 4 bases and 6 bases, with 11 bases remaining between them.

This clonotype occurred a few times. V is TRBV5-1 and J is TRBJ1-2; D possibly corresponds to TRBD1 (5 bases). V lost 3 bases, J lost 5 bases, and 14 bases lay in between. CDR3 size: 14 residues. Germline CDR1 is SGHRS and CDR2 is YFSETQ. The CDR3 spells CASSSGGGDYGYTF. The CDR3 DNA reads TGCGCCAGCAGCTCCGGGGGGGGAGATTATGGCTACACCTTC.

This clonotype was recorded at least ten times. This chain links TRBV5-5 with TRBJ1-5; a weak D match, TRBD1 (5 bases). V lost 0 bases and J lost 1, with 11 bases in between. Germline CDR1 SGHKS, CDR2 YYEKEE (reference sequence). This CDR3 region has 16 residues. The CDR3: CASSLVSQGSNQPQHF. CDR3 nucleotide sequence: TGTGCCAGCAGCTTGGTATCCCAGGGCAGCAATCAGCCCCAGCATTTT.

This clonotype appeared many times. The gene calls are TRBV24-1 and TRBJ2-1, with D unresolved. This CDR3 has 14 amino acids. Germline lookup yields CDR1 KGHDR and CDR2 SFDVKD. Trimming pared 6 bases from V and 1 base from J, leaving 9 bases between. CDR3 in amino acids: CATSPEGSYNEQFF. The CDR3 DNA follows: TGTGCCACCAGTCCCGAAGGATCCTACAATGAGCAGTTCTTC.

This clonotype was found many times. The CDR3 bases are TGCGCCAGCAGCTTGCCCACAGGGACCGGGGAGCTGTTTTTT. It encodes CASSLPTGTGELFF. This sequence joins TRBV5-1 and TRBJ2-2; perhaps TRBD1 as D (6 bases). V shed 1 base and J shed 5 bases, with 9 bases lying between them. Germline V lookup: CDR1 SGHRS, CDR2 YFSETQ. The CDR3 sequence is 14 residues long.

This clonotype was seen only a few times. The rearrangement joins TRBV11-2 to TRBJ2-7, with 9 bases lining up with TRBD1. The V segment lost 5 bases and the J segment 3 bases; nucleotides outside the gene matches: 8. CDR3 length: 15 amino acids. In germline, CDR1 is SGHAT, CDR2 FQNNGV. CDR3 DNA sequence: TGTGCCAGCAGCAGATCCGGGACAGGGCTCTACGAGCAGTACTTC. It encodes CASSRSGTGLYEQYF.

The CDR3 nucleotides read TGTGCCAGCAGTTGGTCAGGGGGGGGAAATGAGCAGTTCTTC. This translates into CASSWSGGGNEQFF. The chain employs TRBV12-3 or TRBV12-4 and TRBJ2-1; D is tentatively TRBD1 or TRBD2 (7 bases each). There are 14 residues in the CDR3. With 4 bases removed from V and 7 bases from J, the gap between germline ends came to 14 bases.

This clonotype was observed many times. The rearrangement uses TRBV10-3 and TRBJ2-5, with 7 positions matching TRBD1. This CDR3 has 13 residues. Germline trimming cut 6 bases from V and 3 bases from J; bases unmatched to any gene: 4. Germline CDR1 is ENHRY and CDR2 is SYGVKD. The DNA of the CDR3 is TGTGCCATCAGCGAACAGGGGAAAGAGACCCAGTACTTC. Amino acid sequence: CAISEQGKETQYF.

This clonotype was counted many times. The chain recombines TRBV20-1 with TRBJ2-1; 7 bases are shared with TRBD2. V lost 1 base and J lost 8; bases outside the gene matches: 8. CDR3 length: 14 amino acids. Per germline, CDR1 DFQATT and CDR2 SNEGSKA (reference sequence). Written as DNA, the CDR3 is TGCAGTGCTAGAGCCCACCCTAGCGGCTATGAGCAGTTCTTC. Its protein product is CSARAHPSGYEQFF.

This rearrangement joins TRBV4-3 to TRBJ2-7, with TRBD1 matching 7 bases. From germline, CDR1 is LGHNA and CDR2 YSLEER. Trimming removed 3 bases from V and 5 bases from J; junction bases left unmatched: 7. This CDR3 region has 14 residues. The CDR3 loop reads CASSQARQGNEQYF. CDR3 nucleotides: TGCGCCAGCAGCCAGGCTCGACAGGGAAACGAGCAGTACTTC.

This sequence joins TRBV5-1 and TRBJ2-5, with D possibly matching TRBD1 (6 bases). The CDR3 consists of 16 residues. Germline CDR1 SGHRS, CDR2 YFSETQ. Between the trimmed V and J ends, which lost 0 bases and 5 bases, there was a span of 17 bases. This CDR3 reads CASSLDGIRGTETQYF. As DNA, the CDR3 is TGCGCCAGCAGCTTGGATGGGATTAGGGGGACCGAGACCCAGTACTTC.

V usage is TRBV20-1 and J usage is TRBJ2-2; 12 bases line up with TRBD1. CDR3 length: 15 amino acids. J was trimmed by 7 bases and V by 5 bases; bases with no gene match: 8. The V gene's germline CDR1 is DFQATT and CDR2 SNEGSKA (reference sequence). The CDR3 sequence is CSASRDRGPVGELFF. CDR3 coding DNA: TGCAGTGCTTCCCGGGACAGGGGGCCGGTCGGGGAGCTGTTTTTT.

This clonotype was observed many times. V usage is TRBV20-1 and J usage is TRBJ2-2; TRBD1 matches 10 bases. The germline V gene has CDR1 DFQATT and CDR2 SNEGSKA (reference sequence). The junction had 5 bases not matched to a gene; V was cut back by 6 bases and J by 7 bases. CDR3 length: 13 residues. The CDR3 DNA sequence: TGCAGTGCCGACAGGGGGCGTGACGGGGAGCTGTTTTTT. Amino acids: CSADRGRDGELFF.

This clonotype has at least ten counts. The chain carries TRBV5-1 and TRBJ2-1; D is uncertain. Germline V gene lookup returns CDR1 SGHRS and CDR2 YFSETQ. Trimming pared 4 bases from V and 5 bases from J, leaving 10 bases between. CDR3 length equals 13 residues. CDR3 sequence: CASSPGPHNEQFF. The DNA for the CDR3 is TGCGCCAGCAGCCCTGGACCGCACAATGAGCAGTTCTTC.

The CDR3 sequence: CASSQGRTNTGELFF. For the CDR3, the DNA is TGTGCCAGCAGCCAGGGACGTACGAACACCGGGGAGCTGTTTTTT. The J gene is TRBJ2-2, the V gene TRBV3-1; TRBD1 or TRBD2 may be the D gene (5 bases each). Deletions cut 3 bases from V and 0 bases from J, with 8 bases between. CDR1 is LGHDT and CDR2 is YNNKEL in the germline V gene (reference sequence). This CDR3 is 15 amino acids long.

This clonotype was counted many times. J is TRBJ2-7 and V is TRBV20-1, with TRBD2 matching over 7 bases. The CDR3 spans 14 residues. Germline lookup yields CDR1 DFQATT and CDR2 SNEGSKA (reference sequence). V lost 4 bases, J lost 2 bases, and 8 bases stayed unmatched. CDR3 in DNA: TGCAGTGCTAATGTTCCGGGGGGTACCTACGAGCAGTACTTC. This encodes CSANVPGGTYEQYF.

The chain joins TRBV20-1 to TRBJ2-1, with 9 bases aligning to TRBD2. Looked up from germline, CDR1 is DFQATT and CDR2 is SNEGSKA (reference sequence). The V and J ends lost 1 base and 2 bases, in that order; junction bases with no gene match: 3. There are 15 residues in the CDR3. CDR3 residues: CSARGQRGAYNEQFF. DNA of the CDR3: TGCAGTGCTAGAGGGCAGCGGGGGGCCTACAATGAGCAGTTCTTC.

This clonotype was recorded at least ten times. V usage is TRBV13 and J usage is TRBJ2-7; unclear D gene. Deletions cut 6 bases from V and 5 bases from J, with 11 bases between. CDR1 and CDR2 (germline): PRHDT, FYEKMQ (reference sequence). This CDR3 is 12 amino acids long. As DNA, the CDR3 is TGTGCCAGCAGTTCAAATGGGGACGAGCAGTACTTC. Protein product: CASSSNGDEQYF.

This clonotype was seen repeatedly, ten times or more. This chain uses TRBV28 with TRBJ2-2, with 7 bases that match TRBD2. Trimming cost V 8 bases and J 6 bases; bases outside gene matches: 9. Germline CDR1 and CDR2: MDHEN and SYDVKM. The CDR3 extends over 14 amino acids. The CDR3 sequence: CASGNRLASGELFF. CDR3 coding DNA: TGTGCCAGCGGTAACAGACTAGCTTCCGGGGAGCTGTTTTTT.

This clonotype has at least ten counts. The genes are TRBV15 and TRBJ1-2; a weak D match, TRBD1 (6 bases). Trimming stripped 1 base from V and 4 bases from J, with 10 bases between. The CDR3 extends over 14 amino acids. Germline CDR1 and CDR2: LNHNV and YYDKDF (reference sequence). CDR3 region: CATSRVGGSYGYTF. CDR3 nucleotide sequence: TGTGCCACCAGCAGAGTTGGGGGCTCCTATGGCTACACCTTC.

This clonotype was observed at least ten times. The chain couples TRBV20-1 to TRBJ2-1, with 7 positions matching TRBD2. Germline V gene sequence: CDR1 DFQATT, CDR2 SNEGSKA (reference sequence). The CDR3 sequence is 16 residues long. V trimming: 3 bases; J trimming: 9 bases; junction bases outside the gene matches: 17. Here the CDR3 DNA reads TGCAGTGCTAGCCCATGGACTAGACCCCAGGGCGGTGAGCAGTTCTTC. It translates to CSASPWTRPQGGEQFF.

This clonotype has ten or more counts. The V gene is TRBV12-3 or TRBV12-4, the J gene TRBJ2-4, with TRBD1 as a possible D gene (6 bases). V was clipped by 3 bases and J by 8 bases, with 11 bases between them. This CDR3 is built from 13 residues. The CDR3 reads CASSLSRGDIQYF. In DNA form, the CDR3 reads TGTGCCAGCAGTTTGTCCAGGGGAGACATTCAGTACTTC.

This clonotype was counted ten times or more. This chain connects TRBV10-3 to TRBJ2-2; perhaps TRBD2 as D (5 bases). This CDR3 region has 12 residues. Germline CDR1 reads ENHRY; CDR2 reads SYGVKD. V lost 8 bases and J lost 7, with 11 bases in between. CDR3 amino acids: CAIRGLGGELFF. CDR3 sequence (DNA): TGTGCCATCCGGGGTTTGGGCGGGGAGCTGTTTTTT.

This clonotype was detected many times. The chain has TRBV6-1 and TRBJ2-1, with 15 bases that match TRBD2. This CDR3 spans 19 amino acids. With V trimmed by 7 bases and J by 6 bases, 16 bases remained unmatched. Per the germline V gene, CDR1 is MNHNS and CDR2 is SASEGT. The CDR3 region is CASKRSGLAGGPTGNEQFF. CDR3 in DNA: TGTGCCAGCAAACGCTCCGGACTAGCGGGAGGGCCAACTGGCAATGAGCAGTTCTTC.